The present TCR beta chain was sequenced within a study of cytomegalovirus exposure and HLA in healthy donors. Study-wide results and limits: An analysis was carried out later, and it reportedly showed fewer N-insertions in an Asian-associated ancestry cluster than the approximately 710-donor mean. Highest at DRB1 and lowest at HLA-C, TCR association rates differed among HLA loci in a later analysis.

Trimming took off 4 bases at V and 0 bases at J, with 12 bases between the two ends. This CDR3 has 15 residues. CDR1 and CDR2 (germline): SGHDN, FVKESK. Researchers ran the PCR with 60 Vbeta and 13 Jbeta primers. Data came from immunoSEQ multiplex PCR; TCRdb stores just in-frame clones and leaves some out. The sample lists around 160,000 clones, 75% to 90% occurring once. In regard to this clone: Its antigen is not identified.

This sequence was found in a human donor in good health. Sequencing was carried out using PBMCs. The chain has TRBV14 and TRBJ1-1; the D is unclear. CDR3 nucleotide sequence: TGTGCCAGCAGCCGGCGGTCCCGTATGAACACTGAAGCTTTCTTT. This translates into CASSRRSRMNTEAFF.